The 3 T cell receptor beta chains given below trace back to one sample, sequenced in a study of CD8 T cells in ankylosing spondylitis. TCRdb processed the 5' RACE reads anew with MiXCR; each CDR3 protein has one entry. The data show some 140,000 distinct CDR3 sequences, 7% to 8% seen once. Sequencing input: blood, either unsorted or a sorted T cell fraction (not recorded which). The receptors originated from a female donor with ankylosing spondylitis or in good health (not recorded which).

The chain joins TRBV5-1 to TRBJ1-1; D remains ambiguous. This CDR3 contains 15 residues. The V and J ends lost 6 bases and 0 bases respectively, with 15 bases between them. CDR1 SGHRS and CDR2 YFSETQ come from the germline V gene. The CDR3 DNA is TGCGCCAGCAATGGTCCAGCCGCAGTGAACACTGAAGCTTTCTTT. Protein product: CASNGPAAVNTEAFF.

J is TRBJ1-2 and V is TRBV29-1; D possibly corresponds to TRBD1 (5 bases). The CDR3 is made up of 13 amino acids. Germline lookup yields CDR1 SQVTM and CDR2 ANQGSEA. The V and J ends lost 6 bases and 2 bases respectively, with 13 bases between them. The CDR3 loop is CSVIRDGNYGYTF. The DNA for the CDR3 is TGCAGCGTAATCCGGGACGGAAACTATGGCTACACCTTC.

This clonotype showed up many times. The CDR3 loop reads CSARDEGLAGDYEQYF. CDR3 in DNA: TGCAGTGCTAGAGATGAGGGACTAGCGGGGGACTACGAGCAGTACTTC. The gene calls are TRBV20-1 and TRBJ2-7; TRBD2 aligns across 14 bases. The J segment lost 3 bases and the V segment lost 0 bases, leaving 4 bases of the junction unmatched. The CDR3 loop spans 16 amino acids. Germline CDR1 reads DFQATT; CDR2 reads SNEGSKA (reference sequence).